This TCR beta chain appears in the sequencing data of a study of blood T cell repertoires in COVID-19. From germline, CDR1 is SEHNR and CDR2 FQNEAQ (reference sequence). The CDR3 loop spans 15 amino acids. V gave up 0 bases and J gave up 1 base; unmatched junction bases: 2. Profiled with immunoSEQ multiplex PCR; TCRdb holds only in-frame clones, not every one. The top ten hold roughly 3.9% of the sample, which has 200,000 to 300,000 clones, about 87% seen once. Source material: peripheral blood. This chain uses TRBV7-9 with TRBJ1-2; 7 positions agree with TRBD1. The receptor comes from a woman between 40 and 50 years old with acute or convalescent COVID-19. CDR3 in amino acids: CASSLAGGLNYGYTF. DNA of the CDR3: TGTGCCAGCAGCTTAGCAGGGGGCCTTAACTATGGCTACACCTTC.